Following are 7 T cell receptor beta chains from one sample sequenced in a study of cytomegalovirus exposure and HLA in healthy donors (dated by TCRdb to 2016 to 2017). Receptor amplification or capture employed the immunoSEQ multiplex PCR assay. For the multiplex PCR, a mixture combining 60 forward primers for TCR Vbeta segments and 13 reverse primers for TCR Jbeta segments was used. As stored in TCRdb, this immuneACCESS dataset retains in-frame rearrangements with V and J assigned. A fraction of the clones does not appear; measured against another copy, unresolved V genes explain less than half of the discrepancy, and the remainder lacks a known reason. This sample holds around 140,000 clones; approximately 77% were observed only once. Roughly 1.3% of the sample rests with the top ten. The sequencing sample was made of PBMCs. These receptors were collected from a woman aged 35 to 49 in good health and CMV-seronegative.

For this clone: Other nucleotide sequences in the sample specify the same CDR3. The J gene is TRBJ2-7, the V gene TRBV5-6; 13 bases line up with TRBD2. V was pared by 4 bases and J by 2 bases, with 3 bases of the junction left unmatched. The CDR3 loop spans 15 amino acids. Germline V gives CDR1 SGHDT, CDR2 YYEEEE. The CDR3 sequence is CASSRLAGGTYEQYF. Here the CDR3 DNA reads TGTGCCAGCAGCCGACTAGCGGGGGGCACCTACGAGCAGTACTTC.

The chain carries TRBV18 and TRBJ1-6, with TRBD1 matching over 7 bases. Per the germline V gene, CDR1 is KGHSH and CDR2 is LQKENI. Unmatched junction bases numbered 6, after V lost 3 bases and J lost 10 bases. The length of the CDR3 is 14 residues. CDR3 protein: CASSPTGSESPLHF. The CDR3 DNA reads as TGTGCCAGCTCACCGACAGGGTCGGAGTCACCCCTCCACTTT.

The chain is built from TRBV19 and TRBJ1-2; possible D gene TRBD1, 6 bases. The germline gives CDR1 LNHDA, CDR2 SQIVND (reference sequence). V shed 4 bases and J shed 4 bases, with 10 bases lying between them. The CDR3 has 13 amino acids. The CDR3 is CASSRPDSYGYTF. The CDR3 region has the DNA TGTGCCAGTAGTAGGCCGGACAGCTATGGCTACACCTTC.

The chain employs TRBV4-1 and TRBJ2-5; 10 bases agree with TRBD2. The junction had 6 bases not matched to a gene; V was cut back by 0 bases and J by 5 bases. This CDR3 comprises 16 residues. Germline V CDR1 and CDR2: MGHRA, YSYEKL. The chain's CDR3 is CASSQDSLAGVETQYF. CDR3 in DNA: TGCGCCAGCAGCCAAGATTCCCTAGCGGGGGTTGAGACCCAGTACTTC.

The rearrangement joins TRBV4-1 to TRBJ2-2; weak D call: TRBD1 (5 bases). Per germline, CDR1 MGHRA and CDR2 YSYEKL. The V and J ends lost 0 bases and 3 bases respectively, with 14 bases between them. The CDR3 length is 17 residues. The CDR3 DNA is TGCGCCAGCAGCCAAGAAAGGCAGGGTGGTTACACCGGGGAGCTGTTTTTT. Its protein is CASSQERQGGYTGELFF.

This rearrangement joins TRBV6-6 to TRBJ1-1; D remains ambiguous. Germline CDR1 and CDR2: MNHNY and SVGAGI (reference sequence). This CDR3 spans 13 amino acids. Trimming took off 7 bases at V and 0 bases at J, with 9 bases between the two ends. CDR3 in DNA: TGTGCCAGCACCTTTACATTGAACACTGAAGCTTTCTTT. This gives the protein CASTFTLNTEAFF.

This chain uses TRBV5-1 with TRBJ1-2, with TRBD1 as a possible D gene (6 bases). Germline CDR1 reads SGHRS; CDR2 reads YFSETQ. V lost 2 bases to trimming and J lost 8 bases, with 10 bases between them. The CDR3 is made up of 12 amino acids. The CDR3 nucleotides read TGCGCCAGCAGCTTCGAGGGGGAAGGCTACACCTTC. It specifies CASSFEGEGYTF.